One and the same sample provided the 2 T cell receptor beta chains below, sequenced in a study of cytomegalovirus exposure and HLA in healthy donors. Use of 60 Vbeta and 13 Jbeta primers characterized the PCR. The repertoire was sequenced with immunoSEQ multiplex PCR; TCRdb's copy has only in-frame clones and lacks some. The data hold fewer than 200,000 clones, with 80% observed a single time. Input material: PBMCs. These receptor sequences come from a man aged 18 to 30 in good health and CMV-seropositive.

This clone turned up a few times. The rearrangement uses TRBV25-1 and TRBJ1-3; no reliable D call. This CDR3 region has 16 residues. Trimming took 1 base from V and 0 from J, leaving 10 bases between them. Germline CDR1 and CDR2: MGHDK and SYGVNS. The CDR3 loop reads CASSEFRRVSGNTIYF. The CDR3 DNA follows: TGTGCCAGCAGTGAATTCAGGCGAGTCTCTGGAAACACCATATATTTT.

This clone was seen a single time. The genes are TRBV2 and TRBJ2-3, with D unresolved. The V end was cut by 3 bases, the J end by 4 bases, with 11 bases between. This CDR3 region has 14 residues. Per germline, CDR1 SNHLY and CDR2 FYNNEI. The CDR3 protein is CASSDGSSSDTQYF. In DNA, the CDR3 is TGTGCCAGCAGTGATGGTTCTAGTTCAGATACGCAGTATTTT.